This T cell receptor (beta chain) derives from a study of human T cells and chemical hapten exposure. In TCRdb, the RACE reads were re-called with MiXCR into one record per CDR3 protein. The data hold roughly 200,000 distinct CDR3 sequences, with 20% to 25% observed a single time. This sample's time point: patch test 1, 2 weeks after DPC sensitization. Treatment in this sample: therapeutic diphenylcyclopropenone sensitization with weekly scalp DPC. Source: whole blood, taken in connection with sensitization to the hapten diphenylcyclopropenone (DPC). This clonotype was sampled from a woman aged 45-59 years with alopecia areata. Some clones in this sample may be carry-over from other donors' samples.

The CDR3 region is CASSDFASANTDTQYF. CDR3 nucleotide sequence: TGTGCCAGCAGTGATTTCGCTAGCGCGAACACAGATACGCAGTATTTT. The chain links TRBV25-1 to TRBJ2-3; TRBD2 might be the D (6 bases). Trimming shortened V by 3 bases and J by 2 bases, and 15 bases separated the two germline ends. Germline lookup yields CDR1 MGHDK and CDR2 SYGVNS. The CDR3 is 16 amino acids.